The TCR beta chain under discussion was sequenced for a study of cytomegalovirus exposure and HLA in healthy donors. Overall study results and limits: Researchers reported in a later analysis that a missense DCLRE1C variant was tied to TCR beta V- and J-gene trimming. Most TCRs appeared rarely, but some public TCRs recurred in many donors.

In the case of this clone: The antigen is undetermined.

PCR was performed using 60 Vbeta and 13 Jbeta primers. TCRdb's copy holds only in-frame clones and misses some; the assay was immunoSEQ multiplex PCR. The sample lists approximately 110,000 clones; 77% were seen once. The receptor's source is a human donor in good health. Specimen: PBMCs.

CDR3 nucleotide sequence: TGTGCCAGTAGCACCGGGACTAGCGGGAGGAGGGCCAACACCGGGGAGCTGTTTTTT. It is translated as CASSTGTSGRRANTGELFF. This sequence joins TRBV19 and TRBJ2-2; 15 bases map to TRBD2. There are 19 residues in the CDR3. Germline V gene data show CDR1 as LNHDA and CDR2 as SQIVND (reference sequence). The junction had 10 bases not matched to a gene; V was cut back by 6 bases and J by 2 bases. Together with reference TRBV19 and TRBJ2-2, the CDR3 gives the full variable domain: DGGITQSPKYLFRKEGQNVTLSCEQNLNHDAMYWYRQDPGQGLRLIYYSQIVNDFQKGDIAEGYSVSREKKESFPLTVTSAQKNPTAFYLCASSTGTSGRRANTGELFFGEGSRLTVL.